The clone carrying this TCR beta chain has only a few counts. Its antigen is undetermined. The data originate from a study of response to subunit inactivated influenza vaccine. The study's findings and limits: Authors suggested each seasonal influenza vaccination recruits few new T cells.

TCRdb processed the RT-PCR reads anew with MiXCR; each CDR3 protein has one entry. The profile covers about half a million distinct CDR3 sequences, with roughly 11% appearing a single time and roughly 12% taken by the ten largest. The V end lost 5 bases, the J end lost 0 bases, and 7 bases lay between the germline ends. This CDR3 comprises 13 residues. Germline V gene lookup returns CDR1 KGHSH and CDR2 LQKENI. Specimen: PBMCs from blood, collected about 40 days after vaccination. This receptor was taken from a man between 45 and 60 years old who received an inactivated influenza vaccine. The chain has TRBV18 and TRBJ1-1, with unresolved D. The CDR3 DNA reads as TGTGCCAGCTCAAGAGTTGTGAACACTGAAGCTTTCTTT. Its protein is CASSRVVNTEAFF.